Each of the 27 T cell receptor beta chains below was sequenced from the same sample in a study of blood T cells in healthy people across ages. Using a J-beta primer mix together with a sample-barcoded 5' primer, a second PCR was run for roughly 6 to 11 cycles. A single record per CDR3 protein comes from TCRdb applying MiXCR to the 5' RACE reads. This sample has about 1 million distinct CDR3 sequences, with around 43% found just once. Specimen: blood. Receptors were obtained from an older woman in good health.

This clonotype was observed many times. V and J are TRBV29-1 and TRBJ2-1; TRBD2 might be the D (5 bases). V dropped 6 bases and J dropped 0 bases, with 12 bases sitting between them. The CDR3 contains 14 residues. The germline CDR1 and CDR2 sequences are SQVTM and ANQGSEA. The CDR3 spells CSVPSGSSYNEQFF. In DNA, the CDR3 is TGCAGCGTGCCGAGCGGAAGCTCCTACAATGAGCAGTTCTTC.

The table lists this clonotype with many counts. The chain carries TRBV21-1 and TRBJ2-6. TRBV21-1 is a known pseudogene. This CDR3 has 16 amino acids. The CDR3 bases are TGTGCCAGCAGTAATCACAAGGGCTCTGGGGCCAACGTCCTGACTTTC. Its translation: CASSNHKGSGANVLTF.

Regarding this clonotype: A read error may account for a junction end that differs from germline. The rearrangement uses TRBV9 and TRBJ2-7, with D perhaps matching TRBD2 (7 bases). Looked up from germline, CDR1 is SGDLS and CDR2 is YYNGEE. This CDR3 is built from 15 residues. The CDR3 loop is CASTLGASGSYKQYF. The CDR3 region has the DNA TGTGCCAGCACCCTGGGGGCTAGCGGCTCCTACAAGCAGTACTTC.

This clonotype was seen more than once but under ten times. The chain links TRBV6-5 to TRBJ1-1; tentatively, D is TRBD1 (5 bases). Germline V lookup: CDR1 MNHEY, CDR2 SVGAGI. There are 13 residues in the CDR3. Deletions cut 6 bases from V and 10 bases from J, with 18 bases between. CDR3 amino acids: CASRNGGRFGAFF. DNA of the CDR3: TGTGCCAGCAGAAATGGGGGTCGATTTGGAGCTTTCTTT.

J is TRBJ2-3 and V is TRBV6-1; no firm D call. This CDR3 has 14 residues. The germline gives CDR1 MNHNS, CDR2 SASEGT. V gave up 7 bases and J gave up 4 bases, with 15 bases separating them. The CDR3 coding sequence is TGTGCCAGCAAAGGTGTGCACGGCGCAGATACGCAGTATTTT. It specifies CASKGVHGADTQYF.

The chain is built from TRBV6-5 and TRBJ2-7; D possibly uses TRBD1 or TRBD2 (6 bases each). Looked up from germline, CDR1 is MNHEY and CDR2 is SVGAGI. Trimming left V 7 bases short and J 5 bases short, with 21 bases between. The CDR3 has 15 residues. In DNA form, the CDR3 reads TGTGCCAGCACTCGGTCCGGGGGCGTTTTCGACGAGCAGTACTTC. Translation gives CASTRSGGVFDEQYF.

The gene calls are TRBV15 and TRBJ2-5; TRBD2 agrees at 7 bases. Per the germline V gene, CDR1 is LNHNV and CDR2 is YYDKDF (reference sequence). J was trimmed by 11 bases and V by 3 bases; bases with no gene match: 15. There are 15 residues in the CDR3. CDR3 coding DNA: TGTGCCACCAGCAGGGAGCTAGGGACTACCTCCAAGCAGTACTTC. It translates to CATSRELGTTSKQYF. Together with reference TRBV15 and TRBJ2-5, the CDR3 gives the full variable domain: DAMVIQNPRYQVTQFGKPVTLSCSQTLNHNVMYWYQQKSSQAPKLLFHYYDKDFNNEADTPDNFQSRRPNTSFCFLDIRSPGLGDTAMYLCATSRELGTTSKQYFGPGTRLLVL.

This clonotype was seen ten or more times. The V call is TRBV15, the J call TRBJ2-4; D gene ambiguous. Between the trimmed V and J ends, which lost 4 bases and 9 bases, there was a span of 16 bases. Germline assignment: CDR1 LNHNV and CDR2 YYDKDF (reference sequence). The CDR3 length is 14 residues. Written as DNA, the CDR3 is TGTGCCACCAGCATGCCTTCTTCTAGGGTCATTCAGTACTTC. Encoded protein: CATSMPSSRVIQYF.

The genes are TRBV7-2 and TRBJ2-5; 7 bases are a match to TRBD1. Per the germline V gene, CDR1 is SGHTA and CDR2 is FQGNSA. The CDR3 consists of 13 residues. V shed 4 bases, J shed 10 bases, and the junction held 9 bases outside the gene matches. For the CDR3, the DNA is TGTGCCAGCAGCTCCGAACCGGGACAGCGCCAGTACTTC. It yields the protein CASSSEPGQRQYF. The full variable domain, with the rest looked up from reference TRBV7-2 and TRBJ2-5, is GAGVSQSPSNKVTEKGKDVELRCDPISGHTALYWYRQSLGQGLEFLIYFQGNSAPDKSGLPSDRFSAERTGGSVSTLTIQRTQQEDSAVYLCASSSEPGQRQYFGPGTRLLVL.

The V and J genes are TRBV5-1 and TRBJ1-4, with 7 bases that match TRBD1. The CDR3 sequence is 18 residues long. V shed 0 bases and J 0 bases; nucleotides not matched to a gene: 8. The germline CDR1 and CDR2 sequences are SGHRS and YFSETQ. The DNA of the CDR3 is TGCGCCAGCAGCTTGGTTTCAGGGGGAGGTGCAACTAATGAAAAACTGTTTTTT. Translated: CASSLVSGGGATNEKLFF.

On this clonotype itself: The junction does not match germline at one end; this may be a read error. The J gene is TRBJ2-5, the V gene TRBV10-3; D perhaps matches TRBD2 (5 bases). This CDR3 contains 16 residues. CDR1 ENHRY and CDR2 SYGVKD come from the germline V gene. The CDR3 here is CAVSENISGGKETQYF. CDR3 bases: TGTGCCGTCAGTGAGAACATAAGCGGAGGTAAAGAGACCCAGTACTTC.

The V and J genes are TRBV20-1 and TRBJ2-3; possible D gene TRBD2, 6 bases. The ends were cut back, 6 bases at V and 2 bases at J, with 18 bases in the middle. This CDR3 is 15 amino acids long. Germline CDR1 is DFQATT and CDR2 is SNEGSKA (reference sequence). CDR3 residues: CSAPGVAELTDTQYF. CDR3 coding DNA: TGCAGTGCCCCCGGAGTAGCGGAGCTCACAGATACGCAGTATTTT.

The chain joins TRBV24-1 to TRBJ2-5, with 8 bases lining up with TRBD2. Unmatched junction bases numbered 7, after V lost 9 bases and J lost 5 bases. There are 13 residues in the CDR3. CDR1 and CDR2 (germline): KGHDR, SFDVKD. CDR3 DNA: TGTGCCACCTCTTTAGCGGGATCGGAGACCCAGTACTTC. Its translation: CATSLAGSETQYF.

V is TRBV10-3 and J is TRBJ2-5; 12 nucleotides align to TRBD2. Gene TRBJ2-1 matches the end of the DNA better, so the J call may be wrong. Germline CDR1 and CDR2: ENHRY and SYGVKD. The CDR3 is 17 residues long. The DNA of the CDR3 is TGTGCCATCAGCGGGGGGACTAGCGGGTCCCACCAAGAGACCCAGTTCTTC. It yields the protein CAISGGTSGSHQETQFF.

This clonotype was detected ten times or more. This rearrangement joins TRBV6-5 to TRBJ2-5; 7 bases align to TRBD2. V shed 6 bases, J shed 7 bases, and the junction held 8 bases outside the gene matches. The CDR3 runs to 13 residues. Germline values: CDR1 MNHEY, CDR2 SVGAGI. The CDR3 nucleotides are TGTGCCAGCAGGGACTACCCGGGGGGGACCCAGTACTTC. Its protein is CASRDYPGGTQYF.

V gene TRBV6-5 combines with J gene TRBJ2-2; TRBD2 is a possible D gene (7 bases). Between the trimmed V and J ends, which lost 6 bases and 5 bases, there was a span of 22 bases. In germline, CDR1 is MNHEY, CDR2 SVGAGI. The CDR3 is made up of 17 amino acids. This chain's CDR3 is CASSPGDAGVLTGELFF. CDR3 in DNA: TGTGCCAGCAGCCCAGGGGATGCGGGAGTTCTTACCGGGGAGCTGTTTTTT.

This chain links TRBV4-1 with TRBJ1-5; unclear D gene. This CDR3 has 17 amino acids. V lost 0 bases to trimming and J lost 4 bases, with 16 bases between them. Germline CDR1 is MGHRA and CDR2 is YSYEKL. Here the CDR3 DNA reads TGCGCCAGCAGCCAAGAGTTGGAGGGATGGTTGAATCAGCCCCAGCATTTT. Protein product: CASSQELEGWLNQPQHF.

This clonotype was seen a handful of times. The rearrangement links TRBV27 to TRBJ2-1; TRBD2 matches 11 bases. Germline CDR1 is MNHEY and CDR2 is SMNVEV (reference sequence). The length of the CDR3 is 15 residues. The trim removed 8 bases at V and 2 bases at J, leaving 5 bases unmatched. In DNA form, the CDR3 reads TGTGCCAGCGAACCGACTAGCGGGACCTACAATGAGCAGTTCTTC. The encoded protein is CASEPTSGTYNEQFF.

V usage is TRBV5-1 and J usage is TRBJ2-5; the D is unclear. With the DNA end fitting TRBJ2-7 better, the J assignment may be wrong. The CDR3 spans 11 residues. The germline gives CDR1 SGHRS, CDR2 YFSETQ. The CDR3 sequence: CASSLASEQYF. The CDR3 coding sequence is TGCGCCAGCAGCTTGGCCTCCGAGCAGTACTTC.

V gene TRBV2 combines with J gene TRBJ2-1, with D hard to call. CDR1 is SNHLY and CDR2 is FYNNEI in the germline V gene. The V gene lost 2 bases and the J gene lost 3 bases, with 11 bases spanning the gap. This CDR3 has 15 residues. CDR3 nucleotide sequence: TGTGCCAGCAGTGAAACGGGCAGCCTCTACAATGAGCAGTTCTTC. It yields the protein CASSETGSLYNEQFF.

V is TRBV12-3 or TRBV12-4 and J is TRBJ2-5; TRBD1 matches at 9 bases. The CDR3 has 15 residues. Trimming removed 1 base from V and 5 bases from J; junction bases left unmatched: 5. The CDR3 spells CASSLGDRDRETQYF. CDR3 bases: TGTGCCAGCAGTTTAGGGGACAGGGATCGGGAGACCCAGTACTTC.

This clonotype has more than one count but fewer than ten. The V call is TRBV7-9, the J call TRBJ2-1; 7 bases fit TRBD1. This CDR3 is 14 amino acids long. Germline V gives CDR1 SEHNR, CDR2 FQNEAQ (reference sequence). V gave up 5 bases and J gave up 6 bases; unmatched junction bases: 7. This CDR3 is CASSPRGTVNEQFF. The DNA of the CDR3 is TGTGCCAGCAGCCCTAGGGGGACAGTCAATGAGCAGTTCTTC.

The genes are TRBV21-1 and TRBJ2-1. TRBV21-1 is listed as a pseudogene. The CDR3 is 16 residues long. CDR3 nucleotide sequence: TGTGCCAGCAGCAAAGTGGCGGAAATCTTCTATAATGAGCAGTTCTTC. Translated: CASSKVAEIFYNEQFF.

This clonotype occurred a few times. The J gene is TRBJ2-6, the V gene TRBV21-1. TRBV21-1 is flagged as a pseudogene. This CDR3 spans 15 amino acids. The CDR3 nucleotides are TGTGCCAGCAGCAAACGCTGCTCTGGGGCCAACGTCCTGACTTTC. As protein: CASSKRCSGANVLTF.

The V and J genes are TRBV20-1 and TRBJ2-3; 7 nucleotides align to TRBD2. The CDR3 is made up of 14 amino acids. Germline V gives CDR1 DFQATT, CDR2 SNEGSKA (reference sequence). The V gene end was trimmed by 4 bases and the J gene end by 1 base; junction bases not matched to a gene: 5. CDR3 coding DNA: TGCAGTGCTAAGGCTAGCGGACGCACAGATACGCAGTATTTT. Translation: CSAKASGRTDTQYF.

The rearrangement joins TRBV4-1 to TRBJ2-3; possibly TRBD2 for D (6 bases). The germline gives CDR1 MGHRA, CDR2 YSYEKL. The CDR3 loop spans 14 amino acids. Trimming stripped 4 bases from V and 5 bases from J, with 13 bases between. CDR3 nucleotide sequence: TGCGCCAGCAGCCGCCAGCAGGAGGGAGATACGCAGTATTTT. It is translated as CASSRQQEGDTQYF.

As for this clonotype: Given a much more abundant clone one base away, this may be a read error. The chain is built from TRBV20-1 and TRBJ2-7, with D uncertain. Trimming removed 3 bases at V and 3 bases at J, with 6 bases between. The CDR3 is 11 amino acids. Germline CDR1 DFQATT, CDR2 SNEGSKA (reference sequence). DNA for the CDR3: TGCAGTGCTAGGGAAGTCTACGAGCAGTACTTC. Its protein product is CSAREVYEQYF.